This T cell receptor (beta chain) appears in the sequencing data of a study of beta chain features in type 1 diabetes listed by TCRdb under 2018. Broadly, across the study: No differences in mean age, gender distribution, total cell number or subset yield were found between patients and healthy donors. A total of 85 million to 140 million sorted cells were examined across all samples, and a strong correlation was observed between cell number per subset and RNA yield. The study compared the TCRB repertoires of sorted circulating CD4+ T cell subsets in recently diagnosed type 1 diabetes patients with those in matched healthy donors. Whereas all 30 or so donors provided naive and central memory subsets, regulatory and stem cell-like memory subsets were isolated from just 8 patients and about 8 healthy donors.

Notes on this clone: The antigen it binds to is not known. At one boundary the junction diverges from the germline segment, which might be a read error.

The entire amount of isolated RNA was reverse transcribed using the High Capacity cDNA Reverse Transcription Kit, so the sequenced TCRB transcripts were expressed ones. Naive, central memory and regulatory T cell samples underwent deep immunoSEQ sequencing, averaging roughly 3.3 million total reads per sample. Sorted cells were lysed in RLT buffer, and RNA was extracted using DNase-treated RNeasy Micro or Mini kits according to cell number. To prevent cross-contamination, each cell subset was processed individually, whereas patient and healthy donor samples were processed jointly. The immunoSEQ multiplex PCR was used to amplify TCRB sequences from cDNA, generating 87-bp fragments that spanned the CDR3 region. Sequencing of the amplicons was done on the Illumina HiSeq platform. From the authors' description of their analysis: Synthetic template baselines were used to correct PCR bias computationally, reads within Hamming distance 2 were collapsed, and singletons that could not be merged were discarded. Reads were aligned against IMGT to assign V, D and J genes, CDR3 length and insertions or deletions at six rearrangement sites. Within each subset, clonotype counts were normalized to the number of sorted cells before true diversity and Gini coefficients were calculated with the tcR R package. Repertoire sharing was quantified using the overlap coefficient calculated on TCRB nucleotide sequences. As a proxy for the pre-selection repertoire, out-of-frame TCRB sequences from naive cells were analyzed. Not all clones reach the TCRdb copy of this immuneACCESS table, which keeps in-frame sequences only. Checked studies attribute under half of the gap to unresolved V genes and leave the rest unexplained. Clone size and the V and J calls come from that table; the DNA yielded D and trimming. This sample comprises 200,000 to 250,000 clones, around 9.6% of them detected only once. Together, the top ten hold less than 0.035% of the sample.

CDR1 SSHAT and CDR2 FNYEAQ are derived from the germline V gene (reference sequence). Including cysteine and phenylalanine, the CDR3 has 14 amino acids. The only DNA kept is the CDR3, 42 bases in frame from the first base. The full study reports these points: PCR may preferentially amplify shorter templates, but because patient and control samples were amplified and corrected together, any resulting skew would affect both groups equally. A moderate but significant shortening of TCRB CDR3 length was observed in type 1 diabetes patients in all four CD4+ subsets. Because cDNA was sequenced instead of genomic DNA, highly expressing activated cells could be over-represented, though the groups showed no difference in activation or CD3 levels. The naive, central memory and regulatory TCRB repertoires appeared to resemble one another more closely among patients than among healthy donors. Because the HLA sub-analyses included only small numbers of individuals, any influence of HLA type on TCRB rearrangement was left unresolved. Patients with type 1 diabetes made fewer insertions and deleted more nucleotides at VDJ recombination sites, implying thymic rearrangement abnormalities.

From each donor, a single peripheral blood sample of around 120 mL on average was drawn into heparinised tubes. A BD FACSAria II was used to sort naive, central memory, regulatory and stem cell-like memory CD4+ T cells with a panel that included CD45RO, CCR7, CD25, CD127, CD95 and CD27. Every sorted population had a purity above 95%. PBMCs were isolated immediately by Lymphoprep density gradient centrifugation and stained directly without culture. To minimize batch effects, samples were stained and sorted in pairs, one healthy donor with one patient per experiment. The TCR comes from a woman aged 18-30 years in good health. What was sequenced was naive CD4+ T cells from blood. The intended sense of this specimen's cell subset or site label: true naive CD4+ T cells. The V and J segments used are TRBV7-7 and TRBJ1-5; the D gene is unclear. This receptor has the CDR3 CASSSHHVGQPQHF. DNA sequence: TGTGCTAGCAGCTCCCACCACGTCGGGCAGCCCCAGCATTTT.